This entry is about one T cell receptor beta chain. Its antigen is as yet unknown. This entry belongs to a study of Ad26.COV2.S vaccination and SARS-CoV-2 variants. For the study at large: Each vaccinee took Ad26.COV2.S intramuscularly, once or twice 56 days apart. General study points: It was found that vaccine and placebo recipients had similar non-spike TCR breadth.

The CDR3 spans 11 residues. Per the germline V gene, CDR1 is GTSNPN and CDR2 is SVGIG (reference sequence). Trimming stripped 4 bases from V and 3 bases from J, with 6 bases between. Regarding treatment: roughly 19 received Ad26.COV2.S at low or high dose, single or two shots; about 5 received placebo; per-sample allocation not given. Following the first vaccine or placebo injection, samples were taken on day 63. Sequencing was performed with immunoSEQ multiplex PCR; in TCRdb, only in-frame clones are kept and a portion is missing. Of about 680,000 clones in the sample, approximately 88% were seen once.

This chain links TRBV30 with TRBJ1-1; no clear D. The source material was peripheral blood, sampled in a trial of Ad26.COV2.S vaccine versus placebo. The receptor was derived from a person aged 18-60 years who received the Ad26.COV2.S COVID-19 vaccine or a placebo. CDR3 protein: CAWTDYTEAFF. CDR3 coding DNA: TGTGCCTGGACTGACTACACTGAAGCTTTCTTT.